This TCR beta chain is from a study of blood T cell repertoires in COVID-19. On the study more broadly: Italy, Spain and the United States were the sources of the convalescent and acute COVID-19 samples. T cells, B-cell-depleted T cells, or PBMCs supplied cDNA or gDNA.

This clone was found a few times. Data came from immunoSEQ multiplex PCR; TCRdb stores just in-frame clones and leaves some out. The sample has some 40,000 clones; approximately 80% are singletons. The source material was peripheral blood. The origin of this receptor is a man aged 65 to 79 with acute or convalescent COVID-19.

The CDR3 DNA sequence: TGTGCCAGCTCACCACGTCCCCGACAGAACACTGAAGCTTTCTTT. This gives the protein CASSPRPRQNTEAFF. This chain uses TRBV18 with TRBJ1-1; D is unresolved. Looked up from germline, CDR1 is KGHSH and CDR2 is LQKENI. Trimming pared 1 base from V and 1 base from J, leaving 10 bases between. The CDR3 totals 15 residues.